A selection of T cell receptor beta chains follows, all from one sample in a study of T cell repertoires in ileal Crohn's disease. Profiled with immunoSEQ multiplex PCR; TCRdb holds only in-frame clones, not every one. The sample includes approximately 13,000 clones, around 70% of them seen just once. Sequences were obtained from ileal tissue. The receptors originated from an adult with Crohn's disease. Each CDR3 is given with its conserved first and last residue. A D gene is named only where the DNA matches it firmly. Some rows mark clone size as missing; the rest say once, few, many or name a class of expanded clone.

len	d_gene	v_gene	j_gene	abundance	CDR3aa	CDR3nt
13	NA	TRBV6-6	TRBJ2-7	few	CASSFQERYEQYF	TGTGCCAGCAGTTTTCAGGAACGCTACGAGCAGTACTTC
10	NA	TRBV18	TRBJ1-2	few	CASSPLGYTF	TGTGCCAGCTCACCCCTTGGCTACACCTTC
15	NA	TRBV6-5	TRBJ2-6	NA	CAIRRGVERGNVLTF	TGTGCCATCCGGCGAGGGGTGGAAAGGGGCAACGTCCTGACTTTC
18	NA	TRBV29-1	TRBJ1-2	few	CSVEGLGPATGSHYGYTF	TGCAGCGTTGAAGGGTTGGGTCCCGCAACAGGCTCCCACTATGGCTACACCTTC
14	TRBD1	TRBV6-5	TRBJ1-4	NA	CASSSGTGKEKLFF	TGTGCCAGCAGTTCCGGGACAGGGAAGGAAAAACTGTTTTTT
14	NA	TRBV6-5	TRBJ1-3	few	CASSPVFAGNTIYF	TGTGCCAGCAGCCCTGTTTTTGCTGGAAACACCATATATTTT
15	TRBD1	TRBV7-9	TRBJ1-1	NA	CASSAKGAQDTEAFF	TGTGCCAGCAGCGCTAAGGGGGCGCAGGACACTGAAGCTTTCTTT
13	NA	TRBV19	TRBJ1-1	NA	CASSPWEPIEAFF	TGTGCCAGTAGTCCCTGGGAACCTATTGAAGCTTTCTTT
16	TRBD1	TRBV18	TRBJ2-2	NA	CASSPGQAGNTGELFF	TGTGCCAGCTCACCTGGACAGGCAGGCAATACCGGGGAGCTGTTTTTT
16	TRBD2	TRBV5-1	TRBJ2-2	NA	CASSGSLAGETGELFF	TGCGCCAGCAGCGGTAGCCTAGCGGGGGAAACCGGGGAGCTGTTTTTT
14	NA	TRBV5-6	TRBJ1-5	NA	CASSLRGGFQPQHF	TGTGCCAGCAGCTTGAGAGGAGGCTTTCAGCCCCAGCATTTT
17	TRBD2	TRBV27	TRBJ2-5	NA	CASSAVWSGGAEETQYF	TGTGCCAGCAGTGCCGTGTGGAGCGGGGGGGCCGAGGAGACCCAGTACTTC
14	TRBD1	TRBV27	TRBJ1-5	NA	CAGRRWDRNQPQHF	TGTGCCGGCAGACGATGGGACAGAAATCAGCCCCAGCATTTT
13	NA	TRBV18	TRBJ2-3	NA	CASSPPKADTQYF	TGTGCCAGCTCACCACCGAAGGCAGATACGCAGTATTTT
14	TRBD1	TRBV4-2	TRBJ2-1	NA	CASSQDGTDNEQFF	TGTGCCAGCAGCCAAGATGGGACAGACAATGAGCAGTTCTTC
16	TRBD1	TRBV28	TRBJ2-3	NA	CASKPSPGGQSDTQYF	TGTGCCAGCAAACCCTCCCCAGGGGGCCAATCAGATACGCAGTATTTT
15	NA	TRBV7-9	TRBJ2-7	NA	CASSPIGVLSYEQYF	TGTGCCAGCAGCCCAATTGGAGTTTTGTCGTACGAGCAGTACTTC
16	NA	TRBV9	TRBJ2-3	NA	CASSVELWGSPDTQYF	TGTGCCAGCAGCGTAGAACTCTGGGGTAGCCCAGATACGCAGTATTTT
14	TRBD1	TRBV10-3	TRBJ2-3	NA	CAINQDRSTDTQYF	TGTGCCATCAACCAGGACAGGAGCACAGATACGCAGTATTTT
14	NA	TRBV4-2	TRBJ2-1	NA	CASSQGYLNNEQFF	TGTGCCAGCAGCCAGGGCTACTTGAACAATGAGCAGTTCTTC
14	NA	TRBV10-2	TRBJ1-6	NA	CASSEGQGNSPLHF	TGCGCCAGCAGTGAAGGGCAGGGAAATTCACCCCTCCACTTT
16	NA	TRBV6-5	TRBJ1-6	NA	CASSYSSGTPNSPLHF	TGTGCCAGCAGTTACTCGTCGGGAACACCTAATTCACCCCTCCACTTT
16	TRBD1	TRBV2	TRBJ1-2	NA	CASSVTDRGSAYGYTF	TGTGCCAGCAGTGTTACGGACAGGGGTTCGGCCTATGGCTACACCTTC
14	NA	TRBV27	TRBJ1-1	NA	CASSLGRTKAEAFF	TGTGCCAGCAGTTTAGGCCGGACCAAGGCTGAAGCTTTCTTT
14	NA	TRBV30	TRBJ1-5	NA	CACQTAGSNQPQHF	TGTGCCTGCCAAACCGCGGGGAGCAATCAGCCCCAGCATTTT
13	NA	TRBV27	TRBJ1-2	NA	CASSFSPNYGYTF	TGTGCCAGCAGTTTTAGCCCCAACTATGGCTACACCTTC
14	NA	TRBV30	TRBJ2-5	NA	CAWSVGRGGETQYF	TGTGCCTGGAGTGTCGGTAGGGGGGGAGAGACCCAGTACTTC
14	NA	TRBV6-5	TRBJ1-1	few	CASYFSGRGTEAFF	TGTGCCAGCTATTTTTCAGGGCGGGGGACTGAAGCTTTCTTT
15	TRBD1	TRBV5-1	TRBJ2-7	NA	CASSFRGQLSYEQYF	TGCGCCAGCAGCTTCAGGGGGCAGTTGTCCTACGAGCAGTACTTC
13	NA	TRBV18	TRBJ1-2	NA	CASSEDTNYGYTF	TGTGCCAGCTCAGAGGACACGAACTATGGCTACACCTTC
17	TRBD1	TRBV27	TRBJ1-3	NA	CASSRQGLGDSGNTIYF	TGTGCCAGCAGTCGACAGGGACTGGGGGACTCTGGAAACACCATATATTTT
15	TRBD1	TRBV5-4	TRBJ2-7	NA	CASSLDQGAIGEQYF	TGTGCCAGCAGCTTGGACCAGGGGGCTATTGGAGAGCAGTACTTC
15	NA	TRBV7-3	TRBJ1-6	NA	CASSLVTGGDSPLHF	TGTGCCAGCAGCTTAGTGACAGGCGGGGATTCACCCCTCCACTTT
14	NA	TRBV9	TRBJ2-6	NA	CASSVAPPLSVLTF	TGTGCCAGCAGCGTAGCCCCCCCCCTCAGCGTCCTGACTTTC
15	NA	TRBV19	TRBJ1-1	NA	CASSMVPAMNTEAFF	TGTGCCAGTAGTATGGTCCCTGCTATGAACACTGAAGCTTTCTTT
14	NA	TRBV6-5	TRBJ2-7	NA	CASSFGSAANEQYF	TGTGCCAGCAGTTTCGGTAGTGCGGCAAACGAGCAGTACTTC
16	NA	TRBV9	TRBJ2-6	once	CASSTPRASGANVLTF	TGTGCCAGCAGCACCCCCAGGGCCTCTGGGGCCAACGTCCTGACTTTC
11	NA	TRBV6-5	TRBJ1-2	NA	CASSYPGGYTF	TGTGCCAGCAGTTACCCAGGTGGCTACACCTTC
16	TRBD2	TRBV7-3	TRBJ2-1	NA	CASSLTAGDSYNEQFF	TGTGCCAGCAGCTTAACGGCGGGGGACTCCTACAATGAGCAGTTCTTC
15	NA	TRBV2	TRBJ1-3	NA	CASRPEGGSGNTIYF	TGTGCCAGCAGACCAGAAGGGGGGTCTGGAAACACCATATATTTT
16	TRBD1	TRBV19	TRBJ1-5	NA	CASSRRGRDSNQPQHF	TGTGCCAGTAGTCGGAGGGGGCGAGATAGCAATCAGCCCCAGCATTTT
12	NA	TRBV2	TRBJ1-6	NA	CASSEGNSPLHF	TGTGCCAGCAGTGAGGGTAATTCACCCCTCCACTTT
14	NA	TRBV6-5	TRBJ1-6	NA	CASRSGSYNSPLHF	TGTGCCAGCAGGAGTGGCTCCTATAATTCACCCCTCCACTTT
15	NA	TRBV4-1	TRBJ2-7	NA	CASSQGGSRSYEQYF	TGCGCCAGCAGCCAAGGAGGCTCCCGATCCTACGAGCAGTACTTC
12	NA	TRBV7-2	TRBJ2-7	NA	CASSPHSYEQYF	TGTGCCAGCAGCCCCCACTCCTACGAGCAGTACTTC
15	NA	TRBV10-2	TRBJ2-1	NA	CASSAGPTSYNEQFF	TGCGCCAGCAGCGCAGGCCCCACATCCTACAATGAGCAGTTCTTC
13	NA	TRBV5-6	TRBJ1-2	NA	CASSPDGDYGYTF	TGTGCCAGCAGCCCGGACGGGGACTATGGCTACACCTTC
15	NA	TRBV11-2	TRBJ1-5	NA	CASSPGGSHNQPQHF	TGTGCCAGCAGCCCCGGGGGTAGTCACAATCAGCCCCAGCATTTT